Below, 20 T cell receptor beta chains from the same sample are listed, as sequenced in a study of technical replicates of blood from a few donors. The repertoire was sequenced with immunoSEQ multiplex PCR; TCRdb's copy has only in-frame clones and lacks some. The table has about 80,000 clones, 75% to 95% seen once. The sequencing sample was made of T cells isolated from PBMCs. The receptors shown here come from a human donor in good health.

This chain uses TRBV29-1 with TRBJ1-1; 9 nucleotides line up with TRBD1. Germline values: CDR1 SQVTM, CDR2 ANQGSEA. Unmatched junction bases numbered 9, after V lost 4 bases and J lost 3 bases. The CDR3 has 15 amino acids. The CDR3 sequence: CSVGRWTGEYTEAFF. Here the CDR3 DNA reads TGCAGCGTTGGCCGTTGGACAGGGGAGTACACTGAAGCTTTCTTT.

V gene TRBV28 combines with J gene TRBJ1-2, with D possibly TRBD1 on 5 matching bases. Trimming took 3 bases from V and 2 from J, leaving 7 bases between them. The CDR3 sequence is 13 residues long. CDR1 is MDHEN, CDR2 SYDVKM, per germline. CDR3 amino acids: CASSFSGNYGYTF. Written as DNA, the CDR3 is TGTGCCAGCAGTTTCTCAGGGAACTATGGCTACACCTTC.

The chain uses TRBV27 and TRBJ1-1, with no clear D. Between the trimmed V and J ends, which lost 2 bases and 4 bases, there was a span of 14 bases. This CDR3 region has 15 residues. The V gene's germline CDR1 is MNHEY and CDR2 SMNVEV (reference sequence). The CDR3 sequence is CASSLVPSYPTEAFF. The CDR3 bases are TGTGCCAGCAGTTTAGTTCCGTCTTATCCCACTGAAGCTTTCTTT.

This chain links TRBV28 with TRBJ2-1; 8 bases are shared with TRBD2. Germline lookup yields CDR1 MDHEN and CDR2 SYDVKM. The CDR3 runs to 16 residues. V shed 5 bases and J 7 bases; nucleotides not matched to a gene: 13. The CDR3 DNA follows: TGTGCCAGCAGTGTAGCCGGGACTAGAAGAGATAATGAGCAGTTCTTC. Translating it yields CASSVAGTRRDNEQFF.

V gene TRBV6-5 combines with J gene TRBJ2-2, with D possibly being TRBD2 (6 bases). Germline assignment: CDR1 MNHEY and CDR2 SVGAGI. V was clipped by 10 bases and J by 3 bases, with 18 bases between them. This CDR3 region has 15 residues. The CDR3 DNA is TGTGCCACCTCCTTAATAGCGGAATACACCGGGGAGCTGTTTTTT. Protein: CATSLIAEYTGELFF.

The V gene is TRBV7-6, the J gene TRBJ2-1, with 7 bases identical to TRBD2. This CDR3 is built from 13 residues. CDR1 is SGHVS, CDR2 FNYEAQ, per germline. Unmatched junction bases numbered 3, after V lost 1 base and J lost 9 bases. CDR3 residues: CASSLEAGTEQFF. The CDR3 nucleotides are TGTGCCAGCAGCTTAGAAGCGGGAACTGAGCAGTTCTTC.

The J gene is TRBJ2-1, the V gene TRBV13, with a weak D call TRBD2 (5 bases). This CDR3 has 13 amino acids. Trimming took 4 bases from V and 9 from J, leaving 13 bases between them. The germline V gene has CDR1 PRHDT and CDR2 FYEKMQ (reference sequence). The CDR3 loop is CASSYMRVGEQFF. Written as DNA, the CDR3 is TGTGCCAGCAGCTATATGAGGGTGGGTGAGCAGTTCTTC.

This clone was seen only once. The gene calls are TRBV21-1 and TRBJ2-1; TRBD1, the D gene given by the table, was not confirmed from the DNA. TRBV21-1 is a documented pseudogene. The CDR3 spans 14 residues. The CDR3 is CASSSHYRGPGQFF. The CDR3 coding sequence is TGTGCCAGCAGCTCACATTATAGGGGGCCGGGGCAGTTCTTC.

The DNA of the CDR3 is TGCGCCAGCAGCTTGGTGTTTCCAAAGGACAGTTGGTATTTT. Its translation: CASSLVFPKDSWYF. This sequence joins TRBV5-1 and TRBJ2-3; TRBD1 is a possible D gene (6 bases). The CDR3 has 14 amino acids. In germline, CDR1 is SGHRS, CDR2 YFSETQ. Trimming took off 0 bases at V and 14 bases at J, with 19 bases between the two ends.

The V and J genes are TRBV5-4 and TRBJ1-2; 7 bases map to TRBD1. Trimming at V came to 1 base and at J to 0 bases, leaving 3 bases not matched to a gene. Germline V gene lookup returns CDR1 SGHNT and CDR2 YYREEE (reference sequence). CDR3 size: 15 residues. For the CDR3, the DNA is TGTGCCAGCAGCTTGATCGGGACAGCTAACTATGGCTACACCTTC. As protein: CASSLIGTANYGYTF.

The V call is TRBV6-1, the J call TRBJ1-5; no reliable D call. V dropped 6 bases and J dropped 7 bases, with 19 bases sitting between them. The germline V gene has CDR1 MNHNS and CDR2 SASEGT. The CDR3 is 15 amino acids. The CDR3 sequence: CASRSGSETNQPQHF. The CDR3 nucleotides are TGTGCCAGCAGATCCGGGTCGGAAACAAACCAGCCCCAGCATTTT.

The genes are TRBV7-9 and TRBJ2-1; D remains unclear. The ends were cut back, 0 bases at V and 8 bases at J, with 14 bases in the middle. Germline V gene sequence: CDR1 SEHNR, CDR2 FQNEAQ (reference sequence). This CDR3 comprises 15 residues. The CDR3 loop is CASSLAGNVGDEQFF. The CDR3 nucleotides are TGTGCCAGCAGCTTAGCCGGCAACGTGGGCGATGAGCAGTTCTTC.

The chain joins TRBV29-1 to TRBJ2-3; TRBD1 agrees at 8 bases. The junction had 4 bases not matched to a gene; V was cut back by 6 bases and J by 2 bases. Per the germline V gene, CDR1 is SQVTM and CDR2 is ANQGSEA. CDR3 length equals 13 residues. Written as DNA, the CDR3 is TGCAGCGTCGGACAGGGATTCACAGATACGCAGTATTTT. It encodes CSVGQGFTDTQYF.

The gene calls are TRBV15 and TRBJ1-5; 8 bases line up with TRBD1. The CDR3 consists of 15 residues. Per germline, CDR1 LNHNV and CDR2 YYDKDF (reference sequence). V lost 7 bases, J lost 0 bases, and 5 bases stayed unmatched. CDR3 protein: CATTQDRASNQPQHF. The CDR3 DNA is TGTGCCACCACCCAGGACAGGGCTAGCAATCAGCCCCAGCATTTT.

CDR3 nucleotides: TGCGCCAGCAGCAGGACAGACAATGAGCAGTTCTTC. Translated: CASSRTDNEQFF. V usage is TRBV5-1 and J usage is TRBJ2-1, with D perhaps TRBD1 (6 bases). This CDR3 comprises 12 residues. Germline lookup yields CDR1 SGHRS and CDR2 YFSETQ. Trimming took off 4 bases at V and 5 bases at J, with 7 bases between the two ends.

This chain uses TRBV4-1 with TRBJ2-4, with a tentative D call TRBD2 (6 bases). Germline lookup yields CDR1 MGHRA and CDR2 YSYEKL. This CDR3 region has 13 residues. Trimming left V 4 bases short and J 6 bases short, with 10 bases between. The CDR3 coding sequence is TGCGCCAGCAGCCCCTGGGGGGTAAACATTCAGTACTTC. Translating gives CASSPWGVNIQYF.

A single count supports this clone. The CDR3 DNA reads as TGTGCCAGCAGCACGGGGACAGTACAAGAGACCCAGTACTTC. It encodes CASSTGTVQETQYF. The chain joins TRBV5-6 to TRBJ2-5, with 7 positions matching TRBD1. V dropped 4 bases and J dropped 2; count of bases not matched to a gene: 5. CDR1 and CDR2 (germline): SGHDT, YYEEEE. This CDR3 has 14 amino acids. Full variable domain (rest looked up from reference TRBV5-6 and TRBJ2-5): DAGVTQSPTHLIKTRGQQVTLRCSPKSGHDTVSWYQQALGQGPQFIFQYYEEEERQRGNFPDRFSGHQFPNYSSELNVNALLLGDSALYLCASSTGTVQETQYFGPGTRLLVL.

This chain uses TRBV5-1 with TRBJ1-4; no reliable D call. The germline V gene has CDR1 SGHRS and CDR2 YFSETQ. V was pared by 0 bases and J by 4 bases, with 7 bases between. CDR3 length: 14 amino acids. CDR3 nucleotide sequence: TGCGCCAGCAGCTTGGGTAGTTATAATGAAAAACTGTTTTTT. It codes for CASSLGSYNEKLFF.

This chain links TRBV21-1 with TRBJ2-7; the table's TRBD2 call for D was not verified on the DNA. TRBV21-1 is given as a pseudogene. CDR3 length equals 15 residues. CDR3 coding DNA: TGTGCCAGCCTCCAGGGATCGGGGGTACCAGACGAGCAGTACTTC. Translation: CASLQGSGVPDEQYF.

The V and J genes are TRBV5-1 and TRBJ1-4; TRBD1 matches at 7 bases. V was pared by 3 bases and J by 3 bases, with 11 bases of the junction left unmatched. Per germline, CDR1 SGHRS and CDR2 YFSETQ. CDR3 size: 17 residues. The CDR3 loop is CASSSVNTGAPNEKLFF. The CDR3 nucleotides read TGCGCCAGCAGCTCGGTGAACACAGGGGCCCCTAATGAAAAACTGTTTTTT.